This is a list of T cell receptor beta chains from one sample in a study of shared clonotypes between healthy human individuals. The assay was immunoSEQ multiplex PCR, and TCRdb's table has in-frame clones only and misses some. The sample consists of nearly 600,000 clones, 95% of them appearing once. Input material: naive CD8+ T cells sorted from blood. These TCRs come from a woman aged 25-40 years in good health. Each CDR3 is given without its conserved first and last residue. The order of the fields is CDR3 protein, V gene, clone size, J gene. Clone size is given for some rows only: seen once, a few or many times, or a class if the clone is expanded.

ASGTGTGSYEQY TRBV11-2 - TRBJ2-7
ASSPGGSEQY TRBV6-1 - TRBJ2-7
ASSSQVSISYEQY TRBV28 - TRBJ2-7
ASSYSNYGRRNEQF TRBV6-5 - TRBJ2-1
ASSLGTDTQY TRBV7-9 - TRBJ2-3
ASSLELTGYGYT TRBV5-4 - TRBJ1-2
ASSLDRGAEETQY TRBV7-8 once TRBJ2-5
ASSFPLRQGRNEQY TRBV28 - TRBJ2-7
ASSLVSGSNEQF TRBV5-4 - TRBJ2-1
ASRATLDPGEQY TRBV19 - TRBJ2-7
ASSQGQNTGELF TRBV5-4 - TRBJ2-2
ASGDFLNYGYT TRBV6-1 - TRBJ1-2
ASSLRGAGIAYEQY TRBV27 - TRBJ2-7
ASKILPSNEQF TRBV5-1 - TRBJ2-1
ASSWGGGGLSYNEQF TRBV14 once TRBJ2-1
ASSTRTGVTEAF TRBV7-9 - TRBJ1-1
ATRPDGSVGTEAF TRBV10-3 - TRBJ1-1
ASSLRQGAVGTYNEQF TRBV7-8 - TRBJ2-1
ASSSEREVYTGELF TRBV28 - TRBJ2-2
ASTVAGGSSRETQY TRBV28 - TRBJ2-5
ASSSGKGSMNTEAF TRBV27 - TRBJ1-1
ASSYSGNTIY TRBV5-8 - TRBJ1-3
ASRWTSGGTYEQY TRBV5-1 once TRBJ2-7
ASSLTSGRVNNEQF TRBV9 - TRBJ2-1
ASSEATGKSYEQY TRBV2 - -
ASRQTTVNEQF TRBV6-5 - TRBJ2-1
ASSITGGSYNEQF TRBV11-2 - TRBJ2-1
ASRAGVRSNQPQH TRBV28 - TRBJ1-5
ASSSRESWDEQF TRBV7-2 - TRBJ2-1
ASSLASGTYEQY TRBV13 - TRBJ2-7
ASREVDTQY TRBV7-9 - TRBJ2-3
ATSSPLRGNSFDEQF TRBV15 - TRBJ2-1
ASSLVAGGSHEQY TRBV5-1 - TRBJ2-7
ASSSNPSMGLAGANTDTQY TRBV5-1 - TRBJ2-3
ASSLEGLRFEQY TRBV7-9 - TRBJ2-7
ASSYAGALDGYT TRBV6-6 - TRBJ1-2
ASSFFGGGRYEQY TRBV11-1 - TRBJ2-7